What follows is one TCR beta chain and its context. This sample also contains other DNA sequences that code for the same CDR3. These data originate in a study of metastatic and nonmetastatic thyroid tumors. All patients were untreated before thyroid surgery. With MiXCR, TCRdb reprocessed the PCR reads. The sample has 20,000 to 25,000 clones; about 14% are singletons. This CDR3 spans 13 amino acids. Trimming took off 4 bases at V and 9 bases at J, with 14 bases between the two ends. Germline values: CDR1 SGDLS, CDR2 YYNGEE. The chain links TRBV9 to TRBJ2-4, with D uncertain. The sequenced material came from tumor tissue. The receptor's source is a female donor with papillary thyroid cancer or a benign thyroid nodule (not recorded which). Some clones in this sample may be carry-over from other donors' samples. CDR3 region: CASSLEPIGIQYF. DNA of the CDR3: TGTGCCAGCAGCCTAGAGCCGATTGGCATTCAGTACTTC. The variable domain in full, completed from reference TRBV9 and TRBJ2-4, reads DSGVTQTPKHLITATGQRVTLRCSPRSGDLSVYWYQQSLDQGLQFLIQYYNGEERAKGNILERFSAQQFPDLHSELNLSSLELGDSALYFCASSLEPIGIQYFGAGTRLSVL.